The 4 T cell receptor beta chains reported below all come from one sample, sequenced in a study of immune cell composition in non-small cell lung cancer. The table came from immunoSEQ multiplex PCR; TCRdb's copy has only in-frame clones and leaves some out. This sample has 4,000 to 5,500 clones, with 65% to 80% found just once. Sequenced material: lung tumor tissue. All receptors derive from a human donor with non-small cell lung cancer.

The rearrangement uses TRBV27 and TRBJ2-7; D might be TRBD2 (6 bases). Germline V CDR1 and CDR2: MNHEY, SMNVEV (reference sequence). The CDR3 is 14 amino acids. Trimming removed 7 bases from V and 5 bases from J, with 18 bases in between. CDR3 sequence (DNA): TGTGCCAGCAAAAAGGAGGGCAGGGCCGACGAGCAGTACTTC. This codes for CASKKEGRADEQYF.

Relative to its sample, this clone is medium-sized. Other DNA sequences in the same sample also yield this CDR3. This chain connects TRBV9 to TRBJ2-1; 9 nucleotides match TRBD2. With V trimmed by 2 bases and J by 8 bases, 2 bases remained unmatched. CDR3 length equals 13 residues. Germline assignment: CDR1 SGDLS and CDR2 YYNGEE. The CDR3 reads CASSVAGGYEQFF. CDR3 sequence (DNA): TGTGCCAGCAGCGTCGCGGGAGGGTATGAGCAGTTCTTC.

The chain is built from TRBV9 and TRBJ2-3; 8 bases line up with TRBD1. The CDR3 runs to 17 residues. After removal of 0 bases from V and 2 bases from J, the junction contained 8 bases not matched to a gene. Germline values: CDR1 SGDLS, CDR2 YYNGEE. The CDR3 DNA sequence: TGTGCCAGCAGCGTAGCTTTGCGGCAGGGGGCCACAGATACGCAGTATTTT. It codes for CASSVALRQGATDTQYF.

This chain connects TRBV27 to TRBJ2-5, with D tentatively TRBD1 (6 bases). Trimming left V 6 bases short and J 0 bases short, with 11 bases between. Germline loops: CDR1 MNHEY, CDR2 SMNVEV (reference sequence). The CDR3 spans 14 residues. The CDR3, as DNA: TGTGCCAGCAGGCGTGGACAGCACCAAGAGACCCAGTACTTC. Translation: CASRRGQHQETQYF.